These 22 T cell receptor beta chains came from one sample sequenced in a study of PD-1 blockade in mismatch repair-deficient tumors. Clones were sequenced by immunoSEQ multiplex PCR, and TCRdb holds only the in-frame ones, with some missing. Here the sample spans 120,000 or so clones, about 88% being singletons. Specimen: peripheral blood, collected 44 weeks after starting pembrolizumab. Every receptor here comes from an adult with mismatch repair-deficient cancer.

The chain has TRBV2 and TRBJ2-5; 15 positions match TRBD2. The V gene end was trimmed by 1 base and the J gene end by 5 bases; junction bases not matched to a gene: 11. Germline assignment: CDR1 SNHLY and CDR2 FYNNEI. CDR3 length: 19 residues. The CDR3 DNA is TGTGCCAGCAGTGAAGGGGGACTAGCGGGAGGCCGGGCCGCCGAGACCCAGTACTTC. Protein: CASSEGGLAGGRAAETQYF.

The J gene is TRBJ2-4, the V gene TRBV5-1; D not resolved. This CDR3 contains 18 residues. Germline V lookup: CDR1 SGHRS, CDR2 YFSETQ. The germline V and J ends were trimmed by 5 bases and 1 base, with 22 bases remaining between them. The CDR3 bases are TGCGCCAGCAGACCCGGTGAAGATTGGGATGTCGCCAAAAACATTCAGTACTTC. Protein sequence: CASRPGEDWDVAKNIQYF.

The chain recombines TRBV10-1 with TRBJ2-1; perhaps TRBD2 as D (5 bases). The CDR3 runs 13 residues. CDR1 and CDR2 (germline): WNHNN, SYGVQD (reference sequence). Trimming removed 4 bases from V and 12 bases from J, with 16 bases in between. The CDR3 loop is CASSVGGADGQFF. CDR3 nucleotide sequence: TGCGCCAGCAGTGTTGGAGGAGCTGATGGGCAGTTCTTC.

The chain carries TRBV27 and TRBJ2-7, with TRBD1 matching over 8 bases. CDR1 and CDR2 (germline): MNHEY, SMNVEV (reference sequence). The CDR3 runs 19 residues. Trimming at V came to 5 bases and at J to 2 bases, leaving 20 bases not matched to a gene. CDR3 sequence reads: CASSPYLSFYGTGTYEQYF. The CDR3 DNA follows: TGTGCCAGCAGTCCCTACTTATCATTTTACGGGACAGGAACCTACGAGCAGTACTTC.

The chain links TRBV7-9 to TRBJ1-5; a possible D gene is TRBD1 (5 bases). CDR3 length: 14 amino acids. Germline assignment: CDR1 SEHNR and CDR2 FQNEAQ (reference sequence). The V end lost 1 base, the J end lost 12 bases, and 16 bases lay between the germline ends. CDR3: CASSLGGDPTVQHF. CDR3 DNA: TGTGCCAGCAGCTTAGGCGGGGATCCGACAGTCCAGCATTTT. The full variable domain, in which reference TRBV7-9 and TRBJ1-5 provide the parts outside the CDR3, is DTGVSQNPRHKITKRGQNVTFRCDPISEHNRLYWYRQTLGQGPEFLTYFQNEAQLEKSRLLSDRFSAERPKGSFSTLEIQRTEQGDSAMYLCASSLGGDPTVQHFGDGTRLSIL.

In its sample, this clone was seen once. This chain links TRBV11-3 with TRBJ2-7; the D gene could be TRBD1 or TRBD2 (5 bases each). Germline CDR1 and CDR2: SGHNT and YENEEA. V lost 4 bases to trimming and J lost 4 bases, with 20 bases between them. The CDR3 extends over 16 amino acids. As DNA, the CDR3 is TGTGCCAGCAGCTCCGGAAAAAGGGACCATGGATACGAGCAGTACTTC. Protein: CASSSGKRDHGYEQYF.

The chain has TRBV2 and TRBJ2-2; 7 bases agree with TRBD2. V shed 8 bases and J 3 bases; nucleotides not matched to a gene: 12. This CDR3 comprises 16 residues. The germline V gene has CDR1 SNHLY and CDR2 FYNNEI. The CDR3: CASPRVGLNYTGELFF. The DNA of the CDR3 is TGTGCCAGCCCCCGTGTGGGACTAAACTACACCGGGGAGCTGTTTTTT.

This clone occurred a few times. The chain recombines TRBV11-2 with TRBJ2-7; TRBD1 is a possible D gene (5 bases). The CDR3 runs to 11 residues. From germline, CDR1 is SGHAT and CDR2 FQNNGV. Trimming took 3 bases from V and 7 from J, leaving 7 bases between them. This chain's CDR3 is CASSFSGEQYF. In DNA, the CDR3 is TGTGCCAGCAGCTTTTCAGGGGAGCAGTACTTC.

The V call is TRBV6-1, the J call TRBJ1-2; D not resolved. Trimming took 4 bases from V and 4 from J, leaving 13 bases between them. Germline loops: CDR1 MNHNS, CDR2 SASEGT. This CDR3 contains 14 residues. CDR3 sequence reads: CASSVTANLYGYTF. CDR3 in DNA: TGTGCCAGCAGTGTAACCGCGAACCTCTATGGCTACACCTTC.

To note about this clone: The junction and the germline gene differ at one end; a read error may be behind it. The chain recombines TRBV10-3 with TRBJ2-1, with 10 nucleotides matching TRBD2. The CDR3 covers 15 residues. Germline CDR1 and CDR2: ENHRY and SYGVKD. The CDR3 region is CAISQREGSFNEQFF. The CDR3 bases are TGTGCCATCAGTCAGCGGGAGGGTTCCTTCAATGAGCAGTTCTTC.

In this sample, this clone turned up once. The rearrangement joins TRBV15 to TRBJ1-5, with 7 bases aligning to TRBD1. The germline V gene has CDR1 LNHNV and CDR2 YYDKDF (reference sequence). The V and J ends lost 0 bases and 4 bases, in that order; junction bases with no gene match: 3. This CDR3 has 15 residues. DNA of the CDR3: TGTGCCACCAGCAGAGAGCGGGACAGAAATCAGCCCCAGCATTTT. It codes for CATSRERDRNQPQHF. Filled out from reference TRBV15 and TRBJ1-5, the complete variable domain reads DAMVIQNPRYQVTQFGKPVTLSCSQTLNHNVMYWYQQKSSQAPKLLFHYYDKDFNNEADTPDNFQSRRPNTSFCFLDIRSPGLGDTAMYLCATSRERDRNQPQHFGDGTRLSIL.

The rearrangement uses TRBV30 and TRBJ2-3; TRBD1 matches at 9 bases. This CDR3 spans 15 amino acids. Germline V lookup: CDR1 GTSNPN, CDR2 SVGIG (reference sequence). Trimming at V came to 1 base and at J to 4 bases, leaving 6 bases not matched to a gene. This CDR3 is CAWSGTGVLADTQYF. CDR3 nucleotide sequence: TGTGCCTGGAGTGGGACAGGGGTTCTGGCAGATACGCAGTATTTT.

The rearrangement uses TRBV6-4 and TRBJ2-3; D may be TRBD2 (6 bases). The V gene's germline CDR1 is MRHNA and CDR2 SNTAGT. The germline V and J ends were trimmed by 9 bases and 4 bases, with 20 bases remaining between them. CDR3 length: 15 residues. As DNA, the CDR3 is TGTGCCAGAGACCAAATAGCGGACCTTCCAGATACGCAGTATTTT. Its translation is CARDQIADLPDTQYF.

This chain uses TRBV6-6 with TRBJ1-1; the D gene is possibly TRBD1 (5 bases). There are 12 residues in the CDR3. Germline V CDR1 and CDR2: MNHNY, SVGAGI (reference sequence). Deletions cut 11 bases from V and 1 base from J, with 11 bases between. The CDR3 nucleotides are TGTGCCGTCGGTCAGGGGAACACTGAAGCTTTCTTT. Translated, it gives CAVGQGNTEAFF.

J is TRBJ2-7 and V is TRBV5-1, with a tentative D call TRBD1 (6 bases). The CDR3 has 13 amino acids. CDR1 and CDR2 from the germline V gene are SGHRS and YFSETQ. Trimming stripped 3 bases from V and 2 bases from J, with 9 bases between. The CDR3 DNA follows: TGCGCCAGCAGCTCGACAGGAGCCTACGAGCAGTACTTC. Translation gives CASSSTGAYEQYF.

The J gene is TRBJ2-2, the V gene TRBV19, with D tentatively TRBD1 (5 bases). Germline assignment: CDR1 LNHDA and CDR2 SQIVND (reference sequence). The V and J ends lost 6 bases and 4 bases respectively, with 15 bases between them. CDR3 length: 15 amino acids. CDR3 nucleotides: TGTGCCAGTAGCAGGTGGGGCAGTGGCACCGGGGAGCTGTTTTTT. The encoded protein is CASSRWGSGTGELFF.

The CDR3 is CASSPHGDSYEQYF. CDR3 nucleotide sequence: TGTGCCAGCAGCCCCCACGGGGATTCCTACGAGCAGTACTTC. This rearrangement joins TRBV9 to TRBJ2-7; D possibly corresponds to TRBD2 (5 bases). V was trimmed by 4 bases and J by 1 base, leaving 12 bases between them. The V gene's germline CDR1 is SGDLS and CDR2 YYNGEE. This CDR3 contains 14 residues.

The CDR3: CASSQGLYEKLFF. For the CDR3, the DNA is TGTGCCAGCAGCCAAGGGTTGTATGAAAAACTGTTTTTT. The V gene is TRBV14, the J gene TRBJ1-4; D call uncertain. V lost 1 base and J lost 6, with 6 bases in between. The CDR3 spans 13 residues. Germline CDR1 reads SGHDN; CDR2 reads FVKESK.

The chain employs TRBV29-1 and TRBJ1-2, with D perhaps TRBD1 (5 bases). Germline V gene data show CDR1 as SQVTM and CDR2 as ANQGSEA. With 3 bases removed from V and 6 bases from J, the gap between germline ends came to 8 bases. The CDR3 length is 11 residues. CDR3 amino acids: CSVDREDGYTF. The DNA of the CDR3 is TGCAGCGTTGACAGGGAAGATGGCTACACCTTC.

The CDR3 protein is CASSLSIGNSYEQYF. The CDR3 DNA sequence: TGTGCCAGCAGCTTGAGTATTGGGAATTCCTACGAGCAGTACTTC. J is TRBJ2-7 and V is TRBV5-5; the D is unclear. The CDR3 runs 15 residues. V was pared by 1 base and J by 1 base, with 12 bases between. The V gene's germline CDR1 is SGHKS and CDR2 YYEKEE (reference sequence). Looking up the rest from reference TRBV5-5 and TRBJ2-7 gives the full variable domain: DAGVTQSPTHLIKTRGQQVTLRCSPISGHKSVSWYQQVLGQGPQFIFQYYEKEERGRGNFPDRFSARQFPNYSSELNVNALLLGDSALYLCASSLSIGNSYEQYFGPGTRLTVT.

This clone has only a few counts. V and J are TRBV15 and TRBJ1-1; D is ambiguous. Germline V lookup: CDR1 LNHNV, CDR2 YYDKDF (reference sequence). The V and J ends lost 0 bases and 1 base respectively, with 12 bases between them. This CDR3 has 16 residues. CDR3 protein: CATSRDGYGGNTEAFF. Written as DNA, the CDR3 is TGTGCCACCAGCAGAGATGGGTACGGCGGGAACACTGAAGCTTTCTTT.

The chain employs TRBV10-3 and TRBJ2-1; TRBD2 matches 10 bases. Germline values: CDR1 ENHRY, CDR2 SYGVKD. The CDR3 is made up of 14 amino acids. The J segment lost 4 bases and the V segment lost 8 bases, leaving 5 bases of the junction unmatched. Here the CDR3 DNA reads TGTGCCATCGGGAAGCGGGAGGGATACAATGAGCAGTTCTTC. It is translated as CAIGKREGYNEQFF.